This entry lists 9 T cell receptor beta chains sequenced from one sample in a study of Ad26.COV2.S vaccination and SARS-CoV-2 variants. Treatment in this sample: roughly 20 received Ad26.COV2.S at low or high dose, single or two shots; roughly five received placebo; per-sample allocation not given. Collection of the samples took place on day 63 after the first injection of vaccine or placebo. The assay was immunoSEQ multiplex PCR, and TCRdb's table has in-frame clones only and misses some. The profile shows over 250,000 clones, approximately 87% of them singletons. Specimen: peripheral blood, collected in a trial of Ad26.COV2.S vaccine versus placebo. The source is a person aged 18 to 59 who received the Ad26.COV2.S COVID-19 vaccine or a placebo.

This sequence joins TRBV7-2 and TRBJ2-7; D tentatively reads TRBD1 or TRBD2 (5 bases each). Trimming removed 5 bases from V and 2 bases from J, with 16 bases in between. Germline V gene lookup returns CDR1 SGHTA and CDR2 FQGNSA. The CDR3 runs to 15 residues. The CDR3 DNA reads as TGTGCCAGCAGCCGGGATGAGACAGCGACCTACGAGCAGTACTTC. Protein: CASSRDETATYEQYF. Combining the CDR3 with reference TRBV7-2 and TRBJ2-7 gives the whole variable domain GAGVSQSPSNKVTEKGKDVELRCDPISGHTALYWYRQSLGQGLEFLIYFQGNSAPDKSGLPSDRFSAERTGGSVSTLTIQRTQQEDSAVYLCASSRDETATYEQYFGPGTRLTVT.

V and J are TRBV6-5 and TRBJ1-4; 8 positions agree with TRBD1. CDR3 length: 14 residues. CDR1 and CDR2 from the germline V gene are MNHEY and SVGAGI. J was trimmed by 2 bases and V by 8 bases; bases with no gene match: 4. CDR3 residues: CASGNRGTNEKLFF. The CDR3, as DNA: TGTGCCAGCGGGAACAGGGGGACTAATGAAAAACTGTTTTTT.

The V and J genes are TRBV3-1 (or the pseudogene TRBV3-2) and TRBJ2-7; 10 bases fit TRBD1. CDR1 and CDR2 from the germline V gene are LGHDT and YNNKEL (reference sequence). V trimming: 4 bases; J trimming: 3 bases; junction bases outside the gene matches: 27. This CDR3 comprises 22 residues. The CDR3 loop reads CASSRRDRGSRGIFLSGYEQYF. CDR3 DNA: TGTGCCAGCAGCCGCCGGGACAGGGGAAGTCGAGGTATTTTCTTGAGCGGCTACGAGCAGTACTTC.

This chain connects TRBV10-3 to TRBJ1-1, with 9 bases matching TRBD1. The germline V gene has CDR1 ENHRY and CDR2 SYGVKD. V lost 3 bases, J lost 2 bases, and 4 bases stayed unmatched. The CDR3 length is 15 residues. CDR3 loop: CAISDNRGLNTEAFF. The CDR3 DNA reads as TGTGCCATCAGTGACAACAGGGGGCTTAACACTGAAGCTTTCTTT.

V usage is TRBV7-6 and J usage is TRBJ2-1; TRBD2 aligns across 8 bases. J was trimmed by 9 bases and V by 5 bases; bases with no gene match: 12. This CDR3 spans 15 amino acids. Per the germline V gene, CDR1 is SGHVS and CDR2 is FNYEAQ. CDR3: CASSPVGGGVGEQFF. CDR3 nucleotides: TGTGCCAGCAGCCCCGTCGGGGGGGGAGTGGGTGAGCAGTTCTTC.

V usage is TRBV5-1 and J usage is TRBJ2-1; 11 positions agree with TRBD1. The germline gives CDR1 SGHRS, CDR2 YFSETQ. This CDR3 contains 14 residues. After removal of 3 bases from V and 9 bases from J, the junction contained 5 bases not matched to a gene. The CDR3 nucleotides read TGCGCCAGCAGCTCGGACAGGGGGCTGAGTGAGCAGTTCTTC. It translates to CASSSDRGLSEQFF.

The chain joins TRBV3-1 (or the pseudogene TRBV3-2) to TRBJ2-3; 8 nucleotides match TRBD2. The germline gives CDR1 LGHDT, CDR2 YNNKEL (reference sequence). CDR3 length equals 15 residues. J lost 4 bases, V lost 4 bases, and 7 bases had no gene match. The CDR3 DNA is TGTGCCAGCAGCCCTCAAACGGGACTAGCAGATACGCAGTATTTT. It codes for CASSPQTGLADTQYF.

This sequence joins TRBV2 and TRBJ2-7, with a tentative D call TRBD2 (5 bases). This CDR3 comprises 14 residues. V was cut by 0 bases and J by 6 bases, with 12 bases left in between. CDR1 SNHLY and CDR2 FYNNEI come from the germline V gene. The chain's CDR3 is CASSEATRRAEQYF. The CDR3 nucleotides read TGTGCCAGCAGTGAAGCGACGCGGCGGGCCGAGCAGTACTTC.

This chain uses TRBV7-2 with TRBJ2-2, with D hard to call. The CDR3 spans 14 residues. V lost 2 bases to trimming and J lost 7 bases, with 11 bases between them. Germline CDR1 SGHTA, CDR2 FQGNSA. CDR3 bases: TGTGCCAGCAGCTTAATTGGTGGAATCGGGGAGCTGTTTTTT. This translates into CASSLIGGIGELFF.